This T cell receptor (beta chain) was profiled in a study of blood T cells in healthy people across ages (dated by TCRdb to about 2015). Notes on the research overall: In model experiments, template switching captured about one uniquely barcoded TCR beta cDNA molecule for every two T cells. Age-related changes in TCR beta repertoire diversity were measured in the study by deep sequencing normalized with unique cDNA molecular identifiers. The donors were split into four age groups: young (average 16 years), middle-aged (39), aged (approximately 60) and long-lived (roughly 77). To avoid experimental bias, donors of different ages were randomly spread across the sequencing lanes. The study analyzed two additional independent replicas of 1 million unique cDNA reads from the same blood draw for two donors, one aged 18 to 30 and one aged 80 or older.

Concerning this clonotype: Its specific antigen is unknown. No much larger clone exists at a distance of one base, and base qualities are not known.

Donors were a few dozen systemically healthy Caucasian individuals from Russia aged 6 to 90 years. Roughly 9 milliliters of peripheral blood were drawn from each donor into EDTA-treated Vacutainer tubes. Ficoll-Paque density-gradient centrifugation was used to isolate PBMCs, with at least 7 million obtained per sample. Total RNA, at least 5.5 micrograms per sample, was extracted from PBMCs with Trizol reagent. For every donor, flow cytometry on a PBMC aliquot measured the percentage of naive CD45RAhigh/CD27high T cells. Preparation of the library involved 5' RACE. TCRdb shows the sequencer as Illumina HiSeq 2500. The second PCR ran for about 6 to 12 cycles and used a J-beta primer mix along with a sample-barcoded 5' primer. Each TCR beta cDNA molecule received a unique molecular identifier from a template-switch 5' adaptor carrying 12 random nucleotides. Each sample yielded at least 3 million CDR3-containing paired-end reads. First-strand cDNA was synthesized from all RNA with the Mint cDNA synthesis kit, primed by a TRBC-specific oligonucleotide. Following uracil-DNA glycosylase treatment, all cDNA underwent a first 18-cycle PCR with the universal primers M1SS and BC2_uni_R. The original methods were these. For normalization, 1 million high-quality reads, each with a distinct molecular identifier, were randomly selected from each sample. Reads with shared molecular identifiers were discarded instead of being binned into consensus sequences. MiTCR, with a Q25 quality threshold and the strictest error-elimination algorithm, was used for CDR3 identification, clonotype clustering and error correction. A nonparametric unseen species model using Euler transformation provided a lower-bound estimate of total TCR beta diversity. TCRdb reprocessing: public reads trimmed at Q25 with fastp, clones called with MiXCR, in-frame beta chains kept. Each CDR3 protein gets just one entry, which takes the most common genes and DNA from the rows behind it. None of the V and J calls come from the authors' own analysis; TCRdb made them. This sample holds over 1,300,000 distinct CDR3 sequences; around 59% were observed only once. Roughly 6.3% of the sample lies in the top ten.

Relative to germline, V is 4 bases shorter and J is 1 base shorter, with 8 bases between their ends. The CDR3 sequence holds 13 residues, the cysteine and phenylalanine included. Solely the CDR3 DNA is kept, with 39 bases framed from the first base. The germline V gene encodes CDR1 SGHRS and CDR2 YFSETQ. Paper-wide results and their limitations: Because profiling used bulk unsorted PBMCs, naive and antigen-experienced compartments could not be compared conclusively. Estimates of total diversity based on one million sequenced T cells were considered lower bounds and underestimates. The percentage of naive T cells measured by flow cytometry correlated strongly with observed TCR beta diversity. The CMV infection status of donors was not known, potentially confounding age-related changes in expanded clonotypes. As age increased, observed TCR beta diversity per million T cells dropped in a roughly linear way, and a significant reduction was already evident by age 40. Compared with the aged group, more naive CD4+ T cells, fewer expanded clones and increased TCR diversity were shown by the long-lived group, suggesting age selection.

The receptor was isolated from a man younger than 35 in good health. The V and J genes are TRBV5-1 and TRBJ2-5, with the D gene not clear enough to name. Sample: blood. Here the CDR3 is given as CASSRVVQETQYF. DNA sequence: TGCGCCAGCAGCAGAGTCGTCCAAGAGACCCAGTACTTC. The full variable domain, completed from the reference TRBV5-1 and TRBJ2-5 proteins outside the CDR3, reads KAGVTQTPRYLIKTRGQQVTLSCSPISGHRSVSWYQQTPGQGLQFLFEYFSETQRNKGNFPGRFSGRQFSNSRSEMNVSTLELGDSALYLCASSRVVQETQYFGPGTRLLVL.